Listed below are T cell receptor beta chains from one sample, sequenced in a study of blood T cells in healthy people across ages. TCRdb processed the 5' RACE reads anew with MiXCR; each CDR3 protein has one entry. The table has 1.5 million to 1.8 million distinct CDR3 sequences, 35% to 45% seen once; the top ten hold 4%. The sequenced sample consisted of blood. Receptors originate from a woman younger than 35 in good health. Both conserved end residues are part of each CDR3. A D gene is named only where the DNA matches it firmly. Clone size, where shown, is once, few, many, or a class for clones that have expanded.

abundance	v_gene	j_gene	d_gene	CDR3nt	CDR3aa
-	TRBV7-2	TRBJ2-7	-	TGTGCCAGCAGCTTCCCCCACAGCTCCTACGAGCAGTACTTC	CASSFPHSSYEQYF
-	TRBV4-3	TRBJ1-1	-	TGCGCCAGCAGCCAAGACCGCTTGGGCAGCCCCATGAACACTGAAGCTTTCTTT	CASSQDRLGSPMNTEAFF
few	TRBV12-3/TRBV12-4	TRBJ2-5	TRBD2	TGTGCCAGCAGTTTTAGCGGGGGGGCTGTTGAGACCCAGTACTTC	CASSFSGGAVETQYF
-	TRBV20-1	TRBJ1-2	-	TGCAGTGCTGGACAGAGCACTAACTATGGCTACACCTTC	CSAGQSTNYGYTF
few	TRBV29-1	TRBJ2-7	TRBD1	TGCAGCGTTGAAAAGGCGCAGGGGGCCTACGAGCAGTACTTC	CSVEKAQGAYEQYF
-	TRBV6-5	TRBJ2-3	-	TGTGCCAGCAGTTACTCCCAATGGGCGAATACGCAGTATTTT	CASSYSQWANTQYF
-	TRBV4-3	TRBJ1-6	-	TGCGCCAGCAGCCAAGAAAAGGGGATCTCACCCCTCCACTTT	CASSQEKGISPLHF
-	TRBV9	TRBJ1-5	-	TGTGCCAGCAGCGTAGGGGACGGATATCAGCCCCAGCATTTT	CASSVGDGYQPQHF
few	TRBV7-9	TRBJ2-5	-	TGTGCCAGCAGCTTAGGTACGACAGCAACCCAAGAGACCCAGTACTTC	CASSLGTTATQETQYF
-	TRBV30	TRBJ2-1	-	TGTGCCTGGACCCAAGACAGCTACAATGAGCAGTTCTTC	CAWTQDSYNEQFF
-	TRBV6-2/TRBV6-3	TRBJ1-5	-	TGTGCCAGCTACGGTGGGCCATATAGCAATCAGCCCCAGCATTTT	CASYGGPYSNQPQHF
-	TRBV10-3	TRBJ1-2	-	TGTGCCATCGGGCGGGGAGACGGCTACACCTTC	CAIGRGDGYTF
-	TRBV20-1	TRBJ2-3	-	TGCAGTGTGTTTCGGGGAAAGGATACGCAGTATTTT	CSVFRGKDTQYF
-	TRBV29-1	TRBJ1-3	-	TGCAGCGTTGAAGGGGGGACACTCGGAAACACCATATATTTT	CSVEGGTLGNTIYF
few	TRBV28	TRBJ1-1	-	TGTGCCAGCAGTTTCGGGCGAACCATGAACACTGAAGCTTTCTTT	CASSFGRTMNTEAFF
few	TRBV12-3/TRBV12-4	TRBJ2-2	-	TGTGCCAGCAGTTTACTTGGGCCCGGGGAGCTGTTTTTT	CASSLLGPGELFF
few	TRBV28	TRBJ2-2	-	TGTGCCAGCAGTTCAGGGACAACAGGACCCGGGGAGCTGTTTTTT	CASSSGTTGPGELFF
-	TRBV30	TRBJ1-5	-	TGTGCCTGGAGTAACGGGGGCAATCAGCCCCAGCATTTT	CAWSNGGNQPQHF
-	TRBV5-1	TRBJ2-1	-	TGCGCCAGCAGCTTGAAATCCCCAGGAGACAATGAGCAGTTCTTC	CASSLKSPGDNEQFF
few	TRBV6-2/TRBV6-3	TRBJ1-5	TRBD1	TGTGCCAGCGCCAGGGACAGTACTCTTGGGGGTCAGCCCCAGCATTTT	CASARDSTLGGQPQHF
-	TRBV10-3	TRBJ2-1	-	TGTGCCACAACCGACAGCGCGGTGCAGTTCTTC	CATTDSAVQFF
-	TRBV9	TRBJ2-2	-	TGTGCCAGCAGCGTAGTTTTACACGCGAACACCGGGGAGCTGTTTTTT	CASSVVLHANTGELFF
few	TRBV7-9	TRBJ2-1	-	TGTGCCAGCAGCCCGAGAGGTACGGGTACCAATGAGCAGTTCTTC	CASSPRGTGTNEQFF
few	TRBV20-1	TRBJ2-7	TRBD2	TGCAGTGCTAGAGATGCCGGGACTACGGGCTACGAGCAGTACTTC	CSARDAGTTGYEQYF
few	TRBV9	TRBJ2-3	-	TGTGCCAGCAGCGTAGTGGGGGCAACGACAGATACGCAGTATTTT	CASSVVGATTDTQYF
-	TRBV9	TRBJ2-7	TRBD2	TGTGCCAGCAGCGTAGAACTAGCGGGATGGAGCGAGCAGTACTTC	CASSVELAGWSEQYF
-	TRBV6-1	TRBJ1-5	TRBD1	TGTGCCAGCAGCGTAAGACAGGGGAGCAATCAGCCCCAGCATTTT	CASSVRQGSNQPQHF
-	TRBV6-2/TRBV6-3	TRBJ1-6	-	TGTGCCAGCTCTGTTTATCCCTCACCCCTCCACTTT	CASSVYPSPLHF
once	TRBV15	TRBJ2-5	-	TGTGCCACCAGCAGAGTCCTAGCGAGGGCGGGAGAGACCCAGTACTTC	CATSRVLARAGETQYF
-	TRBV29-1	TRBJ2-1	TRBD2	TGCAGCGTTGATATGGGGAAGCGGGGTGAGCTGTTCTTC	CSVDMGKRGELFF
many	TRBV9	TRBJ2-7	-	TGTGCCAGCAGCGTATCCAGCGGACCCTACGAGCAGTACTTC	CASSVSSGPYEQYF
-	TRBV7-2	TRBJ2-7	-	TGTGCCAGCAGCGGGCTCACTAGAGGCGAGCAGTACTTC	CASSGLTRGEQYF
-	TRBV19	TRBJ2-3	-	TGTGCCAGTAGTACGGCGGGCTCCGCAGATACGCAGTATTTT	CASSTAGSADTQYF
-	TRBV13	TRBJ1-2	TRBD1	TGTGCCAGCAGCTACAGACAGGGGGCGACCCACTATGGCTACACCTTC	CASSYRQGATHYGYTF
-	TRBV4-1	TRBJ1-2	-	TGCGCCAGCAGCCAAGCCGAAACAGGGAACTATGGCTACACCTTC	CASSQAETGNYGYTF
few	TRBV29-1	TRBJ2-2	TRBD1	TGCAGCGGGGGGACAGGGAGCACCGGGGAGCTGTTTTTT	CSGGTGSTGELFF
-	TRBV7-2	TRBJ2-5	-	TGTGCCAGCAATTCGGGGAGCGAGGGCCTTGAGACCCAGTACTTC	CASNSGSEGLETQYF
-	TRBV12-3/TRBV12-4	TRBJ2-1	-	TGTGCCATCAGTTTAAGTGAGCAGTTCTTC	CAISLSEQFF
-	TRBV6-2/TRBV6-3	TRBJ2-7	-	TGTGCCAGCAGTACTAGGGATCTGAGCTACGAGCAGTACTTC	CASSTRDLSYEQYF
-	TRBV24-1	TRBJ2-5	TRBD2	TGTGCCACCAGTGATCTGAGACTAGCGGGAGAGACCCAGTACTTC	CATSDLRLAGETQYF
many	TRBV2	TRBJ2-7	-	TGTGCCAGCTCGCGGGACAACTACGAGCAGTACTTC	CASSRDNYEQYF
-	TRBV6-4	TRBJ2-3	TRBD2	TGTGCCAGCAGTGACGCGGGAGGGCCAGATACGCAGTATTTT	CASSDAGGPDTQYF
many	TRBV29-1	TRBJ2-1	TRBD1	TGCAGCATTCGGACAGGGGGCTACGGTAAGGGCTACAATGAGCAGTTCTTC	CSIRTGGYGKGYNEQFF
many	TRBV6-5	TRBJ2-1	TRBD2	TGTGCCAGCAGGACTAGCGGGTCCTACAATGAGCAGTTCTTC	CASRTSGSYNEQFF
-	TRBV18	TRBJ2-7	-	TGTGCCAGCTCATCCCCCAGCGCCAACGGCTACGAGCAGTACTTC	CASSSPSANGYEQYF
-	TRBV9	TRBJ2-1	-	TGTGCCAGCAGCGTAGCAACAGTGGCCGGCTCCTACAATGAGCAGTTCTTC	CASSVATVAGSYNEQFF
-	TRBV7-8	TRBJ1-1	TRBD1	TGTGCCAGCAGACTACAGGGGGCCCAGAACACTGAAGCTTTCTTT	CASRLQGAQNTEAFF
few	TRBV4-3	TRBJ1-1	-	TGCGCCAGCAGCCAAGACCCCTGGGTGAACACTGAAGCTTTCTTT	CASSQDPWVNTEAFF
-	TRBV24-1	TRBJ2-1	TRBD2	TGTGCCGTCGGACTAGCGGGAGGGAATGAGCAGTTCTTC	CAVGLAGGNEQFF
few	TRBV7-9	TRBJ1-1	-	TGTGCCAGCAGCAAAGAGGGGGGTACCCAAGCTTTCTTT	CASSKEGGTQAFF